This is a list of T cell receptor beta chains from one sample in a study of cytomegalovirus exposure and HLA in healthy donors. TCRdb's copy holds only in-frame clones and misses some; the assay was immunoSEQ multiplex PCR. The sample shows under 150,000 clones, roughly four fifths of them seen only once. Sequencing was carried out using PBMCs. These receptors were collected from a woman aged 45 to 65 in good health and CMV-seronegative. Both conserved end residues are part of each CDR3. The D gene is left open where the match is weak. The size entry is marked missing in some rows and otherwise reads once, few, many or a size class.

D,V,size,J,DNA,CDR3
TRBD2,TRBV6-5,NA,TRBJ2-3,TGTGCCAGCCGTCCCCCTAGCGGGAGCACAGATACGCAGTATTTT,CASRPPSGSTDTQYF
TRBD1,TRBV28,NA,TRBJ2-7,TGTGCCAGCAGCTCAAACCGGGACAGGGGCTACGAGCAGTACTTC,CASSSNRDRGYEQYF
TRBD2,TRBV27,NA,TRBJ2-1,TGTGCCAGCAGTTTATATAGGCTAGCGGACTCCTACAATGAGCAGTTCTTC,CASSLYRLADSYNEQFF
NA,TRBV4-3,NA,TRBJ1-5,TGCGCCAGCAGCCAAGATGGCGGGGAAAATCAGCCCCAGCATTTT,CASSQDGGENQPQHF
NA,TRBV6-1,NA,TRBJ1-2,TGTGCCAGCAGTGAAGCAGCTTACAGGATTTATGGCTACACCTTC,CASSEAAYRIYGYTF
NA,TRBV9,NA,TRBJ2-2,TGTGCCAGCAGCACACCCCGGCGGCAGGGGGGGAACACCGGGGAGCTGTTTTTT,CASSTPRRQGGNTGELFF
TRBD1,TRBV28,NA,TRBJ1-5,TGTGCCAGCAGTTTAAAACGAGACAGGGGGGTGCAGCCCCAGCATTTT,CASSLKRDRGVQPQHF
NA,TRBV9,NA,TRBJ1-2,TGTGCCAGCAGCGTAACACCGCACTATGGCTACACCTTC,CASSVTPHYGYTF
TRBD1,TRBV18,NA,TRBJ2-1,TGTGCCAGCTCATCGACTCAGGGGGCTGTTTACAATGAGCAGTTCTTC,CASSSTQGAVYNEQFF
TRBD2,TRBV28,once,TRBJ2-3,TGTGCCAGCAGTTTATCCCTCTCTGGACTAGCGGGAGGAGCAGATACGCAGTATTTT,CASSLSLSGLAGGADTQYF
TRBD2,TRBV7-8,once,TRBJ2-1,TGTGCCAGCAGCTCCCGGACTAGCGGGAGGGCCGAAGGGGTCTACAATGAGCAGTTCTTC,CASSSRTSGRAEGVYNEQFF
TRBD2,TRBV7-3,NA,TRBJ2-1,TGTGCCAGCAGCCGACGGGGACTAGCGGGCTCCAATGAGCAGTTCTTC,CASSRRGLAGSNEQFF
TRBD2,TRBV5-1,NA,TRBJ2-3,TGCGCCAGCAGCAATCCGGGACTAGCGGATATCACAGATACGCAGTATTTT,CASSNPGLADITDTQYF
NA,TRBV19,NA,TRBJ1-2,TGTGCCAAATGGGGGCGTGGCTACCCCTTC,CAKWGRGYPF
TRBD1,TRBV11-1,NA,TRBJ2-6,TGTGCCAGCAGCCCCAACAGGGGAAGGAGGAGCTCTGGGGCCAACGTCCTGACTTTC,CASSPNRGRRSSGANVLTF
NA,TRBV27,NA,TRBJ1-1,TGTGCCAGCAGTCGAGGGACTGAAGCTTTCTTT,CASSRGTEAFF
NA,TRBV25-1,NA,TRBJ1-5,TGTGCCAGCAGTGCCCAGGGCTTCGATCAGCCCCAGCATTTT,CASSAQGFDQPQHF
NA,TRBV5-1,NA,TRBJ2-7,TGCGCCAGCAGCTTACTCACAGGGCCGGACGAGCAGTACTTC,CASSLLTGPDEQYF
NA,TRBV7-9,NA,TRBJ2-7,TGTGCCAGCAGCTTGGGCCAGGGGGGAAACTACGAGCAGTACTTC,CASSLGQGGNYEQYF
NA,TRBV12-2,NA,TRBJ2-3,TGTGCAAGTCGCTTAGCGGGACTAGCGGGAGGCCGTTTGGTTACAGATACGCAGTATTTT,CASRLAGLAGGRLVTDTQYF
NA,TRBV7-3,NA,TRBJ2-3,TGTGCCAGCAGCCCCCAGACAGGCCTCACAGATACGCAGTATTTT,CASSPQTGLTDTQYF
NA,TRBV6-1,few,TRBJ1-5,TGTGCCACAAGACAGGCTGCCAGCAATCAGCCCCAGAATTTT,CATRQAASNQPQNF